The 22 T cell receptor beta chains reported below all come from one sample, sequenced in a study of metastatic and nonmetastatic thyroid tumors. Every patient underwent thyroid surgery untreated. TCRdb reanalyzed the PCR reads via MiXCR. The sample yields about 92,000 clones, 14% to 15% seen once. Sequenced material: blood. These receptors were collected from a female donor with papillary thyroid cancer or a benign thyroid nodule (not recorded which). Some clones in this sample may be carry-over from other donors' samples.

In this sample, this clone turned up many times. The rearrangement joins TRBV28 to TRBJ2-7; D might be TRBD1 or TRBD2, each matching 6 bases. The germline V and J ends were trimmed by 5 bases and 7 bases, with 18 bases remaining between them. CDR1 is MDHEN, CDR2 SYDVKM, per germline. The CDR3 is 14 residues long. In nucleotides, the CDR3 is TGTGCCAGCAGTCGAGTGGGGGGCCGGGGGGAGCAGTACTTC. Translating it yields CASSRVGGRGEQYF.

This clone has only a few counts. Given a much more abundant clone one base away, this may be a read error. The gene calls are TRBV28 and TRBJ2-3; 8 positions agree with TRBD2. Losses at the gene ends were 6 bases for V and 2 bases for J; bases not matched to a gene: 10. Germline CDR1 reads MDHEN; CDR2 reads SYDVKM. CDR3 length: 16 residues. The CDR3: CASSEKRRGVTDTQYF. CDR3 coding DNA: TGTGCCAGCAGCGAGAAGCGGCGGGGGGTCACAGATACGCAGTATTTT. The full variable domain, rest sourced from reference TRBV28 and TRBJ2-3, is DVKVTQSSRYLVKRTGEKVFLECVQDMDHENMFWYRQDPGLGLRLIYFSYDVKMKEKGDIPEGYSVSREKKERFSLILESASTNQTSMYLCASSEKRRGVTDTQYFGPGTRLTVL.

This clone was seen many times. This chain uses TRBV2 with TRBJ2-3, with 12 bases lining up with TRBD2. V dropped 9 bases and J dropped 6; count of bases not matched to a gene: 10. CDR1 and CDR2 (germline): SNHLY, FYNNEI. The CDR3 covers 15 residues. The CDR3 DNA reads TGTGCCAGTACCAGGCTAGCGGGGGGGGGGGATACGCAGTATTTT. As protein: CASTRLAGGGDTQYF.

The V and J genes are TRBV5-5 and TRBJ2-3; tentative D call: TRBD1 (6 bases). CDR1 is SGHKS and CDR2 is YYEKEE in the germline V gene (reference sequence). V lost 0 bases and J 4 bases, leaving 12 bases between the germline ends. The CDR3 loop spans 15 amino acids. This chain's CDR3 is CASSLDRAAADTQYF. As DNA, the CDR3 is TGTGCCAGCAGCTTGGACAGGGCTGCGGCAGATACGCAGTATTTT.

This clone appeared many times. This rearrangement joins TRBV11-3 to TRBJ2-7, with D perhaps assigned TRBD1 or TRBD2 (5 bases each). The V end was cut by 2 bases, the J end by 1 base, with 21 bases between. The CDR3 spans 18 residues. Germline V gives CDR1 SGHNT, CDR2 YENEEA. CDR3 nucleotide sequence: TGTGCCAGCAGCTTACTAGGGACGCCGGGGAATCCTTCCTACGAGCAGTACTTC. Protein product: CASSLLGTPGNPSYEQYF.

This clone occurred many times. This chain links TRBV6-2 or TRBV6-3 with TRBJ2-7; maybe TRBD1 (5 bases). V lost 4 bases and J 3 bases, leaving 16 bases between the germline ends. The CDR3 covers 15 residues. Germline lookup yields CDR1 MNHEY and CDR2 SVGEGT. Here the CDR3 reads CASSFRGPLGYEQYF. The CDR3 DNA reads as TGTGCCAGCAGTTTTAGGGGTCCCCTCGGCTACGAGCAGTACTTC.

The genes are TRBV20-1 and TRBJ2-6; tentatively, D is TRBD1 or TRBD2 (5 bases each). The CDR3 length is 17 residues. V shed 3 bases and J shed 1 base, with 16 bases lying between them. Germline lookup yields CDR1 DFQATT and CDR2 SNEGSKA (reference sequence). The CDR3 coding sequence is TGCAGTGCTAGCGCTGCTTGGGACGGGTCTGGGGCCAACGTCCTGACTTTC. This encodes CSASAAWDGSGANVLTF.

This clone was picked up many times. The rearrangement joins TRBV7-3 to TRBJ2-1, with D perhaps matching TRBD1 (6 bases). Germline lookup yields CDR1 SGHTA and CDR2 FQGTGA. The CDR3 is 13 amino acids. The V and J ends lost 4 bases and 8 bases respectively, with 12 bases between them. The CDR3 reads CASSYYGGHEQFF. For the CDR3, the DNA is TGTGCCAGCAGCTACTATGGGGGCCATGAGCAGTTCTTC. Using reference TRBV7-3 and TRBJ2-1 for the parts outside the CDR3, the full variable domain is GAGVSQTPSNKVTEKGKYVELRCDPISGHTALYWYRQSLGQGPEFLIYFQGTGAADDSGLPNDRFFAVRPEGSVSTLKIQRTERGDSAVYLCASSYYGGHEQFFGPGTRLTVL.

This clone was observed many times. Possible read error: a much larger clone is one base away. Here the CDR3 reads CASSYMGSYNSPLHF. In DNA form, the CDR3 reads TGTGCCAGCAGTTATATGGGATCCTATAATTCACCGCTCCACTTT. The V gene is TRBV6-6, the J gene TRBJ1-6, with D uncertain. The germline V gene encodes CDR1 MNHNY and CDR2 SVGAGI (reference sequence). CDR3 length: 15 amino acids.

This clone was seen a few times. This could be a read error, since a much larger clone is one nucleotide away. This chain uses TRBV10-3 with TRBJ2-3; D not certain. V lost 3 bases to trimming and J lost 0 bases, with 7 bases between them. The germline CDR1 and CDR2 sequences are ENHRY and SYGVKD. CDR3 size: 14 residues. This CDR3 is CAISDLRSTDTQYF. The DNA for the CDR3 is TGTGCCATCAGTGATCTCAGGAGCACAGATACGCAGTATTTT.

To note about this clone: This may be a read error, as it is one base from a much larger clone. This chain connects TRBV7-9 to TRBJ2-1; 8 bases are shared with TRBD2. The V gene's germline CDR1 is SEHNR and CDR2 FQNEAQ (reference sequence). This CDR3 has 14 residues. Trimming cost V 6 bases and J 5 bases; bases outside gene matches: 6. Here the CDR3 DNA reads TGTGCCAGCAGACCAGCGGGAGTCGACAATGAGCAGTTCTTC. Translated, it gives CASRPAGVDNEQFF. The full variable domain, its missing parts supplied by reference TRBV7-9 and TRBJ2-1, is DTGVSQNPRHKITKRGQNVTFRCDPISEHNRLYWYRQTLGQGPEFLTYFQNEAQLEKSRLLSDRFSAERPKGSFSTLEIQRTEQGDSAMYLCASRPAGVDNEQFFGPGTRLTVL.

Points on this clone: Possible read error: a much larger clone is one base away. CDR3 protein: CASKGQVPRSTEAFF. The DNA for the CDR3 is TGTGCCAGCAAAGGGCAGGTCCCGAGATCCACTGAAGCTTTCTTT. The V call is TRBV7-9, the J call TRBJ1-1; D gene uncertain. Germline CDR1 and CDR2: SEHNR and FQNEAQ (reference sequence). V lost 7 bases and J lost 4, with 19 bases in between. The CDR3 contains 15 residues.

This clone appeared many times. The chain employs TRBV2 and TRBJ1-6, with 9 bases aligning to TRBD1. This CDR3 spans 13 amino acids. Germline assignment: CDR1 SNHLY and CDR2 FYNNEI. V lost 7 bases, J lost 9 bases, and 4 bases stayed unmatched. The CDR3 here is CASTGQGGSPLHF. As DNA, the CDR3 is TGTGCCAGCACGGGACAGGGAGGTTCACCCCTCCACTTT.

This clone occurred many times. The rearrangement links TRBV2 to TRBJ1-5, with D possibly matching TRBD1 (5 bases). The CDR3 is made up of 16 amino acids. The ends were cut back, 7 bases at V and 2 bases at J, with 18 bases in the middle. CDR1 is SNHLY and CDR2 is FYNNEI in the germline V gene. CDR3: CASKGTNLVGNQPQHF. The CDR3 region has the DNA TGTGCCAGCAAGGGGACCAATCTCGTGGGCAATCAGCCCCAGCATTTT.

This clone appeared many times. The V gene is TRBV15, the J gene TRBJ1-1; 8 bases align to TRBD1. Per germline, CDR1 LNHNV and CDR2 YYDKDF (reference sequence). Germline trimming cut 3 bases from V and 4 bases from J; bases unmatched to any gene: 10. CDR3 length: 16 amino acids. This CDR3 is CATSRWQGAQGTEAFF. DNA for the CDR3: TGTGCCACCAGCAGGTGGCAGGGGGCGCAAGGCACTGAAGCTTTCTTT. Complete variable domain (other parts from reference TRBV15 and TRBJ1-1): DAMVIQNPRYQVTQFGKPVTLSCSQTLNHNVMYWYQQKSSQAPKLLFHYYDKDFNNEADTPDNFQSRRPNTSFCFLDIRSPGLGDTAMYLCATSRWQGAQGTEAFFGQGTRLTVV.

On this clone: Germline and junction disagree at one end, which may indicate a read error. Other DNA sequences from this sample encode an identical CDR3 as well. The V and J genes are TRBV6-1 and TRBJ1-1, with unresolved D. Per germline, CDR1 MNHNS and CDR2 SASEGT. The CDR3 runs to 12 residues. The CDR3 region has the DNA TGTGCCAGCAGTGAAGGTCGGGGTTCGGCTTTTTTT. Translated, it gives CASSEGRGSAFF.

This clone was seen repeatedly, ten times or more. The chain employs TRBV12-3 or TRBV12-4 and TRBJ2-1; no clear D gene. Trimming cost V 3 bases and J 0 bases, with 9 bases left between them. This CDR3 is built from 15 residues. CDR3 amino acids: CASSLGLSSYNEQFF. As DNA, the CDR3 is TGTGCCAGCAGTTTGGGCCTTTCCTCCTACAATGAGCAGTTCTTC.

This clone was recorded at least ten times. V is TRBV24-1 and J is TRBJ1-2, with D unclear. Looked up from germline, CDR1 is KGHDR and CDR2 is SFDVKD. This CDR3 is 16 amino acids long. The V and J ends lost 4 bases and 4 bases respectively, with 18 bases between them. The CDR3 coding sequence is TGTGCCACCAGTGACCCCGGGGTCTCCGAGGTCTATGGCTACACCTTC. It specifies CATSDPGVSEVYGYTF.

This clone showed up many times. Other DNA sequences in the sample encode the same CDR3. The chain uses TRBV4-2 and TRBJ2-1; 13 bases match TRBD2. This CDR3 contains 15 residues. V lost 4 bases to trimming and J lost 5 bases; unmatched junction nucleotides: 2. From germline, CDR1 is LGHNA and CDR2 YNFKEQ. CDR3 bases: TGTGCCAGCAGCCGCGGGACTAGCGGGGACAATGAGCAGTTCTTC. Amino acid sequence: CASSRGTSGDNEQFF.

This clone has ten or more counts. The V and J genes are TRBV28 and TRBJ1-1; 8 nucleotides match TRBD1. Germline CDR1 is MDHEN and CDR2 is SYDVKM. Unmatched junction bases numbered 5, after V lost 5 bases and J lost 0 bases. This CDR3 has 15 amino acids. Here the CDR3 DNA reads TGTGCCAGCAGTCCCCCGACAGGGGTGAACACTGAAGCTTTCTTT. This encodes CASSPPTGVNTEAFF. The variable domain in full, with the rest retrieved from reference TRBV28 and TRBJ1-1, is DVKVTQSSRYLVKRTGEKVFLECVQDMDHENMFWYRQDPGLGLRLIYFSYDVKMKEKGDIPEGYSVSREKKERFSLILESASTNQTSMYLCASSPPTGVNTEAFFGQGTRLTVV.

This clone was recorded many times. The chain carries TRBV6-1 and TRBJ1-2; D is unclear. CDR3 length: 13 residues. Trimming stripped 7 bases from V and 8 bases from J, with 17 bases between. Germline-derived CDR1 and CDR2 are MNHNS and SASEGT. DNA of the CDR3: TGTGCCAGCACTGGCTCGGTGGCGGGAGGCTACACCTTC. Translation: CASTGSVAGGYTF.

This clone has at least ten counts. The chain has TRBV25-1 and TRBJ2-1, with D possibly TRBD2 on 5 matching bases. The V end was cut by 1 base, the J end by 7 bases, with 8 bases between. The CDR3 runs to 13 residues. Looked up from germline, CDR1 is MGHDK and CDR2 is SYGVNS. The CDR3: CASSEFPGNEQFF. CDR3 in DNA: TGTGCCAGCAGTGAATTTCCGGGAAATGAGCAGTTCTTC.